This T cell receptor beta chain was retrieved from a study of blood T cell repertoires in COVID-19. About the research overall: Sites in the United States, Italy and Spain provided acute and convalescent COVID-19 samples. Sources were T cells, B-cell-depleted T cells, or PBMCs; the material itself was cDNA or gDNA.

Germline V gene data show CDR1 as MNHNS and CDR2 as SASEGT. CDR3 length equals 16 residues. V was pared by 0 bases and J by 4 bases, with 14 bases between. Original processing methods: How many nucleated cells were present was estimated from reference gene primer amplification. The data were produced by immunoSEQ multiplex PCR, yet TCRdb's version contains in-frame clones alone and is incomplete. V, J and clone size were drawn from that table, and D and trimming were deduced from the DNA. The sample comprises approximately 200,000 clones, roughly 80% of which are singletons, and roughly 7% rests with the top ten.

The TCR comes from a woman between 45 and 65 years old with acute or convalescent COVID-19. The chain uses TRBV6-1 and TRBJ2-3, with a weak D call TRBD2 (6 bases). Sequences were obtained from peripheral blood. The CDR3 spells CASSEARSRESDTQYF. The CDR3 DNA reads as TGTGCCAGCAGTGAAGCGCGTTCACGGGAGTCAGATACGCAGTATTTT.